This is a list of T cell receptor beta chains from one sample in a study of shared clonotypes between healthy human individuals. TCRdb keeps only in-frame clones here, not all; method: immunoSEQ multiplex PCR. This table holds over 2 million clones, 85% to 95% found once. Sequencing input: naive CD4+ T cells from PBMCs. The source is a man younger than 35 in good health. Some clones in this sample may be carry-over from other donors' samples. Each CDR3 is given with its conserved first and last residue. The order of the fields is J gene, V gene, D gene, clone size, CDR3 DNA, CDR3 protein. D genes are given only for firm matches. Where a row states a size, it is once, few, many or the class of an expanded clone; other rows omit it.

J: TRBJ2-2
V: TRBV10-3
D: NA
size: NA
DNA: TGTGCCATCAGTGAGCGGGCGAGTAGATCGACCGGGGAGCTGTTTTTT
CDR3: CAISERASRSTGELFF

J: TRBJ2-5
V: TRBV9
D: TRBD1
size: NA
DNA: TGTGCCAGCAGCACCAGGACAGGCGAAGAGACCCAGTACTTC
CDR3: CASSTRTGEETQYF

J: TRBJ2-7
V: TRBV28
D: NA
size: NA
DNA: TGTGCCAGCAGTAGCCTAGGGGGTGCATCTCTCTACGAGCAGTACTTC
CDR3: CASSSLGGASLYEQYF

J: TRBJ1-1
V: TRBV19
D: NA
size: few
DNA: TGTGCCAGTAGTTGGGGTCTCTTGGGCGCTGAAGCTTTCTTT
CDR3: CASSWGLLGAEAFF

J: TRBJ1-2
V: TRBV30
D: NA
size: NA
DNA: TGTGCCTGGAGTGCAGGACTTAACTATGGCTACACCTTC
CDR3: CAWSAGLNYGYTF

J: TRBJ2-2
V: TRBV7-7
D: TRBD1
size: NA
DNA: TGTGCCAGCAGTTGGGACAGGAACACCGGGGAGCTGTTTTTT
CDR3: CASSWDRNTGELFF

J: TRBJ1-1
V: TRBV19
D: NA
size: NA
DNA: TGTGCCAGTAGTATGAAGAGTGGAACTGAAGCTTTCTTT
CDR3: CASSMKSGTEAFF

J: TRBJ2-7
V: TRBV18
D: TRBD1
size: NA
DNA: TGTGCCAGCTCACCCAGACCGGGACAGGGCTCCGAGCAGTACTTC
CDR3: CASSPRPGQGSEQYF

J: TRBJ1-2
V: TRBV5-4
D: TRBD1
size: NA
DNA: TGTGCCAGCAGCTTGAAGACAGGGGGACGTGGCTACACCTTC
CDR3: CASSLKTGGRGYTF

J: TRBJ2-3
V: TRBV15
D: TRBD2
size: NA
DNA: TGTGCCACCAGCAGAGATATTAGCGGGAGCACAGATACGCAGTATTTT
CDR3: CATSRDISGSTDTQYF

J: TRBJ1-2
V: TRBV5-4
D: NA
size: NA
DNA: TGTGCCAGCAGCTACGAGACAAATTTCTATGGCTACACCTTC
CDR3: CASSYETNFYGYTF

J: TRBJ1-2
V: TRBV7-9
D: TRBD1
size: NA
DNA: TGTGCCAGCAGCCTGGGACAGGGTGGCTATGGCTACACCTTC
CDR3: CASSLGQGGYGYTF

J: TRBJ1-1
V: TRBV29-1
D: NA
size: few
DNA: TGCAGCGTTGGCAGACACACTGAAGCTTTCTTT
CDR3: CSVGRHTEAFF

J: TRBJ2-7
V: TRBV28
D: NA
size: NA
DNA: TGTGCCGTTGAAGGGTGGCGGGACACCTACGAGCAGTACTTC
CDR3: CAVEGWRDTYEQYF

J: TRBJ1-5
V: TRBV12-1
D: NA
size: NA
DNA: TGTGCCAGCAGCTTTGAGCAGGGGGGAACAGTCGGCAATCAGCCCCAGCATTTT
CDR3: CASSFEQGGTVGNQPQHF

J: TRBJ2-2
V: TRBV10-3
D: TRBD1
size: NA
DNA: TGTGCCGCCCGACCACAGGGGGGCACCGGGGGGCTGTTTTTT
CDR3: CAARPQGGTGGLFF

J: TRBJ1-5
V: TRBV28
D: NA
size: NA
DNA: TGTGCCAGCAGTTTTAGCGCGAGGGCCCAGCATTTT
CDR3: CASSFSARAQHF

J: TRBJ2-5
V: TRBV5-1
D: TRBD2
size: NA
DNA: TGCGCCAGCAGCTTAGTGGGGCTAGCGGCGGAGACCCAGTACTTC
CDR3: CASSLVGLAAETQYF

J: TRBJ2-1
V: TRBV4-1
D: TRBD2
size: NA
DNA: TGCGCCAGCAGCCAGGATACTAGCGGGAGGGCAGGAGAGCAGTTCTTC
CDR3: CASSQDTSGRAGEQFF

J: TRBJ2-1
V: TRBV11-2
D: TRBD2
size: once
DNA: TGTGCCAGCAGCTTAGGAGGCGGGAGAAGAGCAGGTGAGCAGTTCTTC
CDR3: CASSLGGGRRAGEQFF

J: TRBJ2-5
V: TRBV12-2
D: NA
size: NA
DNA: TGTGCAAGTCGCTTAACCAACCAGGGGGAGACCCAGTACTTC
CDR3: CASRLTNQGETQYF

J: TRBJ2-1
V: TRBV18
D: NA
size: NA
DNA: TGTGCCAGCTCACCATTTTTGGGGGTCTCCTACAATGAGCAGTTCTTC
CDR3: CASSPFLGVSYNEQFF

J: TRBJ1-4
V: TRBV30
D: TRBD1
size: NA
DNA: TGTGCCTGGAGTGACCTGACGGGAGGGGGCAATGAAAAACTGTTTTTT
CDR3: CAWSDLTGGGNEKLFF

J: TRBJ1-1
V: TRBV28
D: NA
size: NA
DNA: TGTGCCAGCAGTTTGGGCAGGGTCATGAACACTGAAGCTTTCTTT
CDR3: CASSLGRVMNTEAFF

J: TRBJ1-1
V: TRBV2
D: NA
size: NA
DNA: TGTGCCAGCAGTGCAGGGAGGGGTGGCACTGAAGCTTTCTTT
CDR3: CASSAGRGGTEAFF

J: TRBJ2-5
V: TRBV29-1
D: TRBD1
size: NA
DNA: TGCAGCGTCCGACAGGGGGAAGAGACCCAGTACTTC
CDR3: CSVRQGEETQYF

J: TRBJ2-2
V: TRBV27
D: TRBD2
size: NA
DNA: TGTGCCAGCAGTACCCCCCGACAGGTCGCAGGGCTAGCGGGAGGGGGCGGGGAGCTGTTTTTT
CDR3: CASSTPRQVAGLAGGGGELFF

J: TRBJ2-7
V: TRBV4-2
D: TRBD2
size: NA
DNA: TGTGCCAGCAGCCAAAACCCCACTAGCGGGAGAGGAAGAACCTACGAGCAGTACTTC
CDR3: CASSQNPTSGRGRTYEQYF

J: TRBJ1-1
V: TRBV11-3
D: NA
size: NA
DNA: TGTGCCAGCAGCCGAGCCGGACAAACGAACACTGAAGCTTTCTTT
CDR3: CASSRAGQTNTEAFF

J: TRBJ2-7
V: TRBV29-1
D: NA
size: NA
DNA: TGCAGCGTCGGATCGGGGCTAAGGAACGAGCAGTACTTC
CDR3: CSVGSGLRNEQYF

J: TRBJ2-5
V: TRBV5-1
D: NA
size: NA
DNA: TGCGCCAGCAGCTTGCTCGGGAGACAAGAGACCCAGTACTTC
CDR3: CASSLLGRQETQYF

J: TRBJ1-2
V: TRBV15
D: NA
size: NA
DNA: TGTGCCACCAGCAGAGACAGAAGGGGCTACACCTTC
CDR3: CATSRDRRGYTF

J: TRBJ2-7
V: TRBV28
D: NA
size: NA
DNA: TGTGCCAGCAGAACACCCCAGGGGAGGGCTGGAGAGCAGTACTTC
CDR3: CASRTPQGRAGEQYF

J: TRBJ1-4
V: TRBV19
D: NA
size: NA
DNA: TGTGCCAGTGCAGGGGCGTCTAATGAAAAACTGTTTTTT
CDR3: CASAGASNEKLFF

J: TRBJ2-7
V: TRBV2
D: NA
size: once
DNA: TGTGCCAGCATAGCCCCACAGGCAGGGCACGAGCAGTACTTC
CDR3: CASIAPQAGHEQYF

J: TRBJ2-5
V: TRBV5-1
D: NA
size: NA
DNA: TGCGCCAGCAGCTTGGAGTACAGTCAAGAGACCCAGTACTTC
CDR3: CASSLEYSQETQYF

J: TRBJ1-5
V: TRBV19
D: NA
size: once
DNA: TGTGCCAGTAGTATTCCAACAGCCCTTAGCAATCAGCCCCAGCATTTT
CDR3: CASSIPTALSNQPQHF